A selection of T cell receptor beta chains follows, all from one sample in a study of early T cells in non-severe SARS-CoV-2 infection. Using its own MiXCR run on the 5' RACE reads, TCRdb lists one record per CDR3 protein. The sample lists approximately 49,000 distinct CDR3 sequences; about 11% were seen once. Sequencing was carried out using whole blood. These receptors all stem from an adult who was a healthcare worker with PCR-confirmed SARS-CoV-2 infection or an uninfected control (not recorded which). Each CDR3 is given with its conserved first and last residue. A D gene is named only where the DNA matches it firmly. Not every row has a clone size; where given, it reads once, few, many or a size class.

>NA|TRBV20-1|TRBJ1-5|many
CSARDRGPNQPQHF
TGCAGTGCTAGAGATCGGGGACCGAATCAGCCCCAGCATTTT
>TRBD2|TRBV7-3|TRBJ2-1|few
CASSFAGGANEQFF
TGTGCCAGCAGCTTCGCGGGAGGGGCGAATGAGCAGTTCTTC
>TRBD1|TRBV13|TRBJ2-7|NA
CASSPRGQGAYEQYF
TGTGCCAGCAGCCCGAGGGGACAGGGGGCCTACGAGCAGTACTTC
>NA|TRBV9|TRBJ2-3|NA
CASSLGEADTQYF
TGTGCCAGCAGCCTGGGGGAGGCAGATACGCAGTATTTT
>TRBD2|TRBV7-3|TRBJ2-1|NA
CASSSTPGTSGRVLFF
TGTGCCAGCAGCTCTACACCCGGGACTAGCGGGAGAGTTTTGTTCTTC
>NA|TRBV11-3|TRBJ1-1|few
CASSLEGHTEAFF
TGTGCCAGCAGCTTAGAGGGGCACACTGAAGCTTTCTTT
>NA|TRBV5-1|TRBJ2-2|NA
CASSFPDGELFF
TGCGCCAGCAGCTTCCCCGACGGGGAGCTGTTTTTT
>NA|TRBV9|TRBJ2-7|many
CASSVGTSYEQYF
TGTGCCAGCAGCGTAGGGACCTCCTACGAGCAGTACTTC
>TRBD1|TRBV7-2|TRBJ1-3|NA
CASSSVPGQGDGNTIYF
TGTGCCAGCAGCTCAGTCCCGGGACAGGGGGACGGAAACACCATATATTTT
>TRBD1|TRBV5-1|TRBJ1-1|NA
CASSFRQGATGEAFF
TGCGCCAGCAGCTTCCGACAGGGGGCGACGGGTGAAGCTTTCTTT
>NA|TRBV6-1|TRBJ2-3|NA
CASNLQGSTDTQYF
TGTGCCAGCAATTTACAGGGAAGCACAGATACGCAGTATTTT
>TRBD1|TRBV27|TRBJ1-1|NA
CASNELRDRGQAFF
TGTGCCAGCAACGAACTAAGGGACAGGGGGCAAGCTTTCTTT
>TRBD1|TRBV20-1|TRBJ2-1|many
CSAVTGGNEQFF
TGCAGTGCCGTGACAGGGGGGAATGAGCAGTTCTTC
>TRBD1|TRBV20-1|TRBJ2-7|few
CSALPRTGNEQYF
TGCAGTGCTCTACCCCGGACAGGGAACGAGCAGTACTTC
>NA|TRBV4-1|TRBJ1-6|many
CASSQGYGGRAASPLHF
TGCGCCAGCAGCCAAGGTTACGGAGGCAGGGCAGCCTCACCCCTCCACTTT
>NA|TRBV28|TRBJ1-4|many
CASSLAGINEKLFF
TGTGCCAGCAGTTTAGCAGGGATCAATGAAAAACTGTTTTTT
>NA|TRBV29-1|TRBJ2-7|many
CSVEPLSSYEQYF
TGCAGCGTTGAACCTCTGAGCTCCTACGAGCAGTACTTC
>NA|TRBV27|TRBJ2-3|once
CASSLQGNTQYF
TGTGCCAGCAGTTTGCAGGGAAATACGCAGTATTTT
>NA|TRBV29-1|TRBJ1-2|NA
CSVEGGHNYGYTF
TGCAGCGTTGAGGGGGGGCATAACTATGGCTACACCTTC
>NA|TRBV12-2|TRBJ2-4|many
CASRLAGGTKNIQYF
TGTGCAAGTCGCTTAGCTGGGGGGACCAAAAACATTCAGTACTTC
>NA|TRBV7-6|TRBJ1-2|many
CASSSTGSDTYGYTF
TGTGCCAGCAGCTCCACGGGGTCTGATACCTATGGCTACACCTTC
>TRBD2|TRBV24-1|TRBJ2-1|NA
CATSGRLAGEGNEQFF
TGTGCCACCAGTGGTAGACTAGCGGGAGAGGGTAATGAGCAGTTCTTC
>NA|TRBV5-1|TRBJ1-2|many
CASSFPSNYGYTF
TGCGCCAGCAGCTTTCCCAGCAACTATGGCTACACCTTC
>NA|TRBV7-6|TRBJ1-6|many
CASSLTNSPLHF
TGTGCCAGCAGCCTGACCAATTCACCCCTCCACTTT
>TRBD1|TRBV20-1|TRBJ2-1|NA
CSARDRGQGEQFF
TGCAGTGCTAGGGACAGGGGGCAGGGTGAGCAGTTCTTC
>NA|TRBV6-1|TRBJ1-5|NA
CASSGRRMSNQPQHF
TGTGCCAGCAGTGGCCGACGGATGAGCAATCAGCCCCAGCATTTT
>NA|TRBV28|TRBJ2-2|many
CASRLYRGGELFF
TGTGCCAGCAGACTCTACCGGGGCGGGGAGCTGTTTTTT
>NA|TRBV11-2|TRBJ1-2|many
CASSLERNYGYTF
TGTGCCAGCAGCTTAGAAAGAAACTATGGCTACACCTTC
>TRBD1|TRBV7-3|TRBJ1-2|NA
CASSLTSGTASSGYTF
TGTGCCAGCAGCTTAACGAGTGGGACAGCCTCTAGCGGCTACACCTTC
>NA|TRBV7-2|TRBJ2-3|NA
CASSSGVFGDTQYF
TGTGCCAGCAGCTCGGGGGTGTTTGGAGATACGCAGTATTTT
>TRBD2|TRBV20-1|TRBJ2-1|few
CSASGLAGEGAYNEQFF
TGCAGTGCTAGCGGACTAGCGGGAGAGGGGGCCTACAATGAGCAGTTCTTC
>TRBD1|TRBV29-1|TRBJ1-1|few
CSVEGTGEWMNTEAFF
TGCAGCGTTGAAGGGACAGGGGAATGGATGAACACCGAAGCTTTCTTT
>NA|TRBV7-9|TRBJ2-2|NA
CASSPRKALNTGELFF
TGTGCCAGCAGCCCCCGGAAGGCCCTTAACACCGGGGAGCTGTTTTTT
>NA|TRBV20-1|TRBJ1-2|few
CSARAMGDYGYTF
TGCAGTGCTAGAGCGATGGGGGACTATGGCTACACCTTC
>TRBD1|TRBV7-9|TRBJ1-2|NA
CASSPGGPQLYGYTF
TGTGCCAGCAGCCCAGGGGGACCGCAACTCTATGGCTACACCTTC
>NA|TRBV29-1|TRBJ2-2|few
CSVEAPGELFF
TGCAGCGTAGAGGCACCCGGGGAGCTGTTTTTT
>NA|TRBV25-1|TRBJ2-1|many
CATRKVLGNEQFF
TGTGCCACCCGGAAAGTGTTGGGCAATGAGCAGTTCTTC
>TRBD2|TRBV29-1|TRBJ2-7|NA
CSVRGLAGVNEQYF
TGCAGCGTCCGGGGACTAGCGGGAGTTAACGAGCAGTACTTC
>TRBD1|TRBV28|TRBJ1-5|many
CASSLPGTANQPQHF
TGTGCCAGCAGTCTCCCCGGGACAGCCAATCAGCCCCAGCATTTT
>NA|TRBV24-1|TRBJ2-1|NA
CATSVWGEENEQFF
TGTGCCACCAGTGTTTGGGGGGAGGAAAATGAGCAGTTCTTC
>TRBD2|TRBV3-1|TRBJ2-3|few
CASSQVGTSGRDTQYF
TGTGCCAGCAGCCAAGTCGGGACTAGCGGGAGGGATACGCAGTATTTT
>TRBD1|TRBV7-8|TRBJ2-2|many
CAAGTENTGELFF
TGTGCCGCCGGGACAGAGAACACCGGGGAGCTGTTTTTT
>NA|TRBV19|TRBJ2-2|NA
CASSSPSLLNTGELFF
TGTGCCAGTAGTAGCCCCAGCTTGCTTAACACCGGGGAGCTGTTTTTT
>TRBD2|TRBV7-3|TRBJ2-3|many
CASSGSGGAGDTQYF
TGTGCCAGCAGCGGGAGCGGGGGGGCCGGAGATACGCAGTATTTT
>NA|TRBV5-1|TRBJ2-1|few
CASSLEQYNEQFF
TGCGCCAGCAGCTTGGAGCAGTACAATGAGCAGTTCTTC
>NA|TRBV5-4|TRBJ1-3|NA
CASSWREGGNTIYF
TGTGCCAGCAGCTGGCGCGAGGGCGGAAACACCATATATTTT
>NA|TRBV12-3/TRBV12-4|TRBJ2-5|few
CASSLDGTSRLETQYF
TGTGCCAGCAGTTTAGATGGGACTTCCAGGTTGGAGACCCAGTACTTC